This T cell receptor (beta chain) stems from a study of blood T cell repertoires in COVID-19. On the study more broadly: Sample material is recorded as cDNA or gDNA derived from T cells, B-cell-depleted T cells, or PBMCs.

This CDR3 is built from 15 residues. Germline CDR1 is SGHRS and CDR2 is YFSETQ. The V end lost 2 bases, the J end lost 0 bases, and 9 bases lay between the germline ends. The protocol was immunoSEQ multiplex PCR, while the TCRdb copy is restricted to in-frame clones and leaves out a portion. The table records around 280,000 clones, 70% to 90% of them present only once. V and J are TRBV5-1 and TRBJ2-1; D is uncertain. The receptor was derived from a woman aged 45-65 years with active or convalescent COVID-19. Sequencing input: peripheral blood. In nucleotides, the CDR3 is TGCGCCAGCAGCTTTTTTAGCAGCTCCTACAATGAGCAGTTCTTC. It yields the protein CASSFFSSSYNEQFF.